Listed here are 19 T cell receptor beta chains from one sample, sequenced in a study of immune evolution from preneoplasia to lung adenocarcinoma. Repertoires were generated with immunoSEQ multiplex PCR, while TCRdb's copy carries only in-frame clones and drops some. Of approximately 4,900 clones listed, 76% are singletons. The sequencing input was FFPE minimally invasive lung adenocarcinoma tissue. All receptors come from a person aged 55-80 years with lung adenocarcinoma.

The chain has TRBV6-5 and TRBJ1-6; D might be TRBD1 (6 bases). The germline CDR1 and CDR2 sequences are MNHEY and SVGAGI. Trimming pared 2 bases from V and 5 bases from J, leaving 10 bases between. The CDR3 length is 15 residues. The CDR3 sequence is CASSYDRFNNSPLHF. The CDR3 nucleotides are TGTGCCAGCAGTTACGACAGGTTTAATAATTCACCCCTCCACTTT.

The gene calls are TRBV6-6 and TRBJ2-2, with TRBD1 identical over 7 bases. CDR1 and CDR2 from the germline V gene are MNHNY and SVGAGI (reference sequence). V was pared by 5 bases and J by 4 bases, with 1 base of the junction left unmatched. CDR3 length: 13 residues. Here the CDR3 reads CASSPGGTGELFF. DNA of the CDR3: TGTGCCAGCAGTCCAGGGGGCACCGGGGAGCTGTTTTTT.

A note on this clone: Other nucleotide sequences from this sample produce the same CDR3. The gene calls are TRBV6-1 and TRBJ2-5, with 7 bases aligning to TRBD2. The V and J ends lost 4 bases and 3 bases, in that order; junction bases with no gene match: 2. The CDR3 length is 13 residues. Germline V gene data show CDR1 as MNHNS and CDR2 as SASEGT. CDR3 in amino acids: CASSGLAEETQYF. Written as DNA, the CDR3 is TGTGCCAGCAGTGGTCTAGCGGAAGAGACCCAGTACTTC.

The chain combines TRBV29-1 with TRBJ2-7; 9 bases align to TRBD1. V was clipped by 8 bases and J by 2 bases; unmatched bases: 10. Germline V lookup: CDR1 SQVTM, CDR2 ANQGSEA. This CDR3 has 14 residues. Here the CDR3 DNA reads TGCAGCATACAGGGGGCGCGGAGTCCCTACGAGCAGTACTTC. Translating it yields CSIQGARSPYEQYF.

V is TRBV5-1 and J is TRBJ2-7; D possibly corresponds to TRBD2 (5 bases). V lost 3 bases and J 2 bases, leaving 12 bases between the germline ends. Germline CDR1 and CDR2: SGHRS and YFSETQ. The CDR3 is made up of 14 amino acids. CDR3: CASSSRGSAYEQYF. The CDR3 DNA follows: TGCGCCAGCAGCTCCAGAGGGTCGGCCTACGAGCAGTACTTC.

V is TRBV2 and J is TRBJ1-2, with D uncertain. CDR1 is SNHLY and CDR2 is FYNNEI in the germline V gene. The CDR3 consists of 10 residues. The germline V and J ends were trimmed by 6 bases and 4 bases, with 3 bases remaining between them. The DNA for the CDR3 is TGTGCCAGCAGCCTCTATGGCTACACCTTC. This encodes CASSLYGYTF. Combining the CDR3 with reference TRBV2 and TRBJ1-2 gives the whole variable domain EPEVTQTPSHQVTQMGQEVILRCVPISNHLYFYWYRQILGQKVEFLVSFYNNEISEKSEIFDDQFSVERPDGSNFTLKIRSTKLEDSAMYFCASSLYGYTFGSGTRLTVV.

The chain carries TRBV29-1 and TRBJ1-5; D is perhaps TRBD1 (5 bases). The V end was cut by 4 bases, the J end by 0 bases, with 10 bases between. Germline assignment: CDR1 SQVTM and CDR2 ANQGSEA. This CDR3 region has 14 residues. CDR3 amino acids: CSVAQGYSNQPQHF. The CDR3, as DNA: TGCAGCGTTGCCCAGGGCTATAGCAATCAGCCCCAGCATTTT.

This sequence joins TRBV6-1 and TRBJ2-2; D not resolved. The germline gives CDR1 MNHNS, CDR2 SASEGT. V gave up 5 bases and J gave up 2 bases, with 3 bases separating them. The CDR3 covers 12 residues. CDR3 bases: TGTGCCAGCAGTTTAAACACCGGGGAGCTGTTTTTT. This translates into CASSLNTGELFF.

The chain has TRBV5-4 and TRBJ1-5; 7 positions agree with TRBD1. Looked up from germline, CDR1 is SGHNT and CDR2 is YYREEE (reference sequence). With 4 bases clipped from V and 2 bases from J, the junction kept 3 bases outside the gene matches. The length of the CDR3 is 14 residues. As DNA, the CDR3 is TGTGCCAGCAGCCCAGGACAGGGCAATCAGCCCCAGCATTTT. It codes for CASSPGQGNQPQHF. Complete variable domain (other parts from reference TRBV5-4 and TRBJ1-5): ETGVTQSPTHLIKTRGQQVTLRCSSQSGHNTVSWYQQALGQGPQFIFQYYREEENGRGNFPPRFSGLQFPNYSSELNVNALELDDSALYLCASSPGQGNQPQHFGDGTRLSIL.

J is TRBJ2-3 and V is TRBV6-5, with a weak D call TRBD1 (6 bases). The CDR3 contains 15 residues. V gave up 0 bases and J gave up 4 bases, with 11 bases separating them. Per germline, CDR1 MNHEY and CDR2 SVGAGI. The CDR3 is CASSYSQGWSDTQYF. For the CDR3, the DNA is TGTGCCAGCAGTTACTCGCAGGGGTGGTCAGATACGCAGTATTTT.

The chain joins TRBV19 to TRBJ1-1, with D unclear. CDR1 LNHDA and CDR2 SQIVND come from the germline V gene (reference sequence). The CDR3 runs to 13 residues. The germline V and J ends were trimmed by 9 bases and 0 bases, with 11 bases remaining between them. The CDR3 is CASRGDMNTEAFF. The DNA of the CDR3 is TGTGCCAGCCGGGGAGACATGAACACTGAAGCTTTCTTT.

In the case of this clone: Mismatch with germline at one junction end may stem from a read error. The chain recombines TRBV7-8 with TRBJ2-2; the match to TRBD1 covers 7 bases. The CDR3 has 16 residues. CDR1 is SGHVS and CDR2 is FQNEAQ in the germline V gene. DNA for the CDR3: TGTGCCAGCAACTTAATGAACAGGGGAAACACCGGGGAGCTGTTTTTT. Translating it yields CASNLMNRGNTGELFF.

This chain uses TRBV13 with TRBJ1-2; TRBD1 might be the D (6 bases). CDR1 and CDR2 from the germline V gene are PRHDT and FYEKMQ (reference sequence). Trimming cost V 6 bases and J 7 bases, with 18 bases left between them. The CDR3 covers 14 residues. The CDR3 region is CASRYGGAESGYTF. The CDR3, as DNA: TGTGCCAGCAGATACGGGGGGGCTGAGAGTGGCTACACCTTC.

This clone was observed a handful of times. One end of the junction varies from germline; a read error may be responsible. The J gene is TRBJ2-3, the V gene TRBV7-9; D gene unclear. The CDR3 loop spans 11 amino acids. Germline CDR1 SEHNR, CDR2 FQNEAQ (reference sequence). CDR3 DNA: TGTGCCAGCAGCTTTGGGGAAAGGATGCATTTT. It yields the protein CASSFGERMHF.

This clone was seen only once. V usage is TRBV29-1 and J usage is TRBJ2-7; 12 nucleotides match TRBD1. Germline V gene sequence: CDR1 SQVTM, CDR2 ANQGSEA. J gave up 9 bases and V 5 bases, and 8 bases lay outside the gene matches. This CDR3 comprises 13 residues. The CDR3 loop is CSVMGQGAFGQYF. The CDR3 DNA sequence: TGCAGCGTTATGGGACAGGGGGCTTTCGGGCAGTACTTC.

The gene calls are TRBV27 and TRBJ2-6; D is undetermined. CDR1 and CDR2 (germline): MNHEY, SMNVEV (reference sequence). Trimming pared 5 bases from V and 0 bases from J, leaving 5 bases between. This CDR3 spans 14 amino acids. The CDR3 DNA is TGTGCCAGCAGTGATTTCTCTGGGGCCAACGTCCTGACTTTC. This gives the protein CASSDFSGANVLTF.

The V gene is TRBV2, the J gene TRBJ2-5, with D possibly matching TRBD2 (5 bases). Between the trimmed V and J ends, which lost 4 bases and 5 bases, there was a span of 5 bases. The CDR3 has 11 residues. Germline CDR1 is SNHLY and CDR2 is FYNNEI. This CDR3 reads CASSAGETQYF. In DNA, the CDR3 is TGTGCCAGCAGTGCGGGGGAGACCCAGTACTTC.

This rearrangement joins TRBV9 to TRBJ1-1; 9 bases line up with TRBD1. Germline assignment: CDR1 SGDLS and CDR2 YYNGEE. The CDR3 is 15 amino acids. The junction had 7 bases not matched to a gene; V was cut back by 4 bases and J by 3 bases. The chain's CDR3 is CASSTSGTGYTEAFF. The CDR3 DNA follows: TGTGCCAGCAGCACCTCCGGGACAGGGTACACTGAAGCTTTCTTT.

This clone showed up just once. The chain uses TRBV5-1 and TRBJ2-7; 13 bases match TRBD2. This CDR3 region has 15 residues. The V and J ends lost 4 bases and 1 base, in that order; junction bases with no gene match: 2. Germline V gene sequence: CDR1 SGHRS, CDR2 YFSETQ. The CDR3 is CASSTGLAGSYEQYF. The DNA for the CDR3 is TGCGCCAGCAGCACGGGACTAGCGGGGTCCTACGAGCAGTACTTC.